The subject of this entry is one T cell receptor beta chain. With 4 bases clipped from V and 3 bases from J, the junction kept 14 bases outside the gene matches. The CDR3 extends over 17 amino acids. Per the germline V gene, CDR1 is SGHVS and CDR2 is FQNEAQ. This entry comes from a study of blood T cell repertoires in COVID-19. Background on the study: Material from acute and convalescent COVID-19 was sourced from the United States, Italy and Spain. T cells, B-cell-depleted T cells, or PBMCs supplied cDNA or gDNA.

Authors' analysis steps: Amplification of reference gene primers provided the estimated nucleated cell counts. Clones were read by immunoSEQ multiplex PCR, and TCRdb kept only the in-frame ones, dropping some. For V, J and clone size, that table is used; D and trimming come from the DNA. The sample includes under 250,000 clones, approximately 84% of them seen just once. The receptor's source is a man aged 45-60 years with acute or convalescent COVID-19. The V and J genes are TRBV7-8 and TRBJ2-5, with 7 bases fitting TRBD1. The sample consisted of peripheral blood. The CDR3 nucleotides read TGTGCCAGCAGCTCATCTCACACCGGGACAGTCGAAGAGACCCAGTACTTC. As protein: CASSSSHTGTVEETQYF.